This note documents a single T cell receptor beta chain sequence. V was clipped by 4 bases and J by 0 bases, with 10 bases between them. This CDR3 spans 16 amino acids. Germline V gives CDR1 LGHNA, CDR2 YSLEER. The data were obtained in a study of blood T cell repertoires in COVID-19. TCRdb's table, derived via immunoSEQ multiplex PCR, lists solely in-frame clones and lacks some. The sample records roughly 180,000 clones, about 85% being singletons. The material sequenced was PBMCs or T cells enriched from blood (not recorded which). The V call is TRBV4-3, the J call TRBJ2-6; D gene uncertain. The sequence came from a woman under 40 who had recovered from COVID-19. CDR3 amino acids: CASSPVWHSGANVLTF. As DNA, the CDR3 is TGCGCCAGCAGCCCCGTCTGGCACTCTGGGGCCAACGTCCTGACTTTC.